The 11 T cell receptor beta chains given below trace back to one sample, sequenced in a study of cytomegalovirus exposure and HLA in healthy donors. Sequencing used immunoSEQ multiplex PCR; TCRdb keeps in-frame clones, though not all of them. Of more than 130,000 clones listed, around 88% are singletons. Sequenced input: PBMCs. Every receptor here comes from a woman under 30 in good health and CMV-seropositive.

The chain is built from TRBV29-1 and TRBJ2-1; TRBD2 matches at 14 bases. CDR3 length equals 17 residues. Trimming took 3 bases from V and 0 from J; bases not matched to a gene: 4. Germline lookup yields CDR1 SQVTM and CDR2 ANQGSEA. This chain's CDR3 is CSVDGTSGGRSYNEQFF. The CDR3 DNA reads TGCAGCGTTGACGGGACTAGCGGGGGACGCTCCTACAATGAGCAGTTCTTC.

V gene TRBV6-6 combines with J gene TRBJ2-7; tentatively, D is TRBD2 (5 bases). The V gene lost 6 bases and the J gene lost 2 bases, with 17 bases spanning the gap. This CDR3 contains 15 residues. Looked up from germline, CDR1 is MNHNY and CDR2 is SVGAGI (reference sequence). The CDR3 DNA reads as TGTGCCAGCAGCCACCCCGGGATCGCCACCTACGAGCAGTACTTC. It is translated as CASSHPGIATYEQYF.

V is TRBV20-1 and J is TRBJ2-1; D gene ambiguous. The ends were cut back, 2 bases at V and 4 bases at J, with 3 bases in the middle. This CDR3 has 11 residues. CDR1 and CDR2 from the germline V gene are DFQATT and SNEGSKA (reference sequence). Here the CDR3 reads CSARYYNEQFF. CDR3 bases: TGCAGTGCTAGATATTACAATGAGCAGTTCTTC.

The V and J genes are TRBV28 and TRBJ1-2; TRBD1 might be the D (6 bases). Germline values: CDR1 MDHEN, CDR2 SYDVKM. V lost 6 bases, J lost 7 bases, and 18 bases lay in between. The CDR3 contains 14 residues. The CDR3 is CASRRFRGSSGYTF. The CDR3 DNA is TGTGCCAGCAGGAGGTTCAGGGGAAGTTCTGGCTACACCTTC.

This chain links TRBV5-1 with TRBJ2-3; D not certain. V lost 0 bases and J lost 7, with 12 bases in between. The CDR3 runs 14 residues. Looked up from germline, CDR1 is SGHRS and CDR2 is YFSETQ. This chain's CDR3 is CASSLGRSTYTQYF. The CDR3 coding sequence is TGCGCCAGCAGCTTGGGCAGGTCGACATATACGCAGTATTTT.

V usage is TRBV19 and J usage is TRBJ1-5; the D is unclear. V lost 3 bases to trimming and J lost 3 bases, with 15 bases between them. This CDR3 spans 16 amino acids. Germline assignment: CDR1 LNHDA and CDR2 SQIVND (reference sequence). For the CDR3, the DNA is TGTGCCAGTAGTATTGGGCAGCATTCTCTCAATCAGCCCCAGCATTTT. Translating gives CASSIGQHSLNQPQHF.

This chain uses TRBV27 with TRBJ2-7, with 8 bases matching TRBD1. Unmatched junction bases numbered 10, after V lost 6 bases and J lost 0 bases. The length of the CDR3 is 16 residues. The germline V gene encodes CDR1 MNHEY and CDR2 SMNVEV (reference sequence). The CDR3 is CASSPSQGASSYEQYF. DNA of the CDR3: TGTGCCAGCAGCCCGTCTCAGGGGGCCAGCTCCTACGAGCAGTACTTC.

The chain recombines TRBV30 with TRBJ1-1; possible D gene TRBD1, 5 bases. The CDR3 runs 13 residues. V was pared by 4 bases and J by 3 bases, with 12 bases between. Per germline, CDR1 GTSNPN and CDR2 SVGIG (reference sequence). CDR3 bases: TGTGCCTGGACGCCCGGGGGTTACACTGAAGCTTTCTTT. This gives the protein CAWTPGGYTEAFF.

This chain connects TRBV6-6 to TRBJ1-1, with TRBD1 matching 7 bases. Trimming removed 5 bases from V and 1 base from J; junction bases left unmatched: 7. Germline CDR1 is MNHNY and CDR2 is SVGAGI (reference sequence). The CDR3 length is 15 residues. CDR3 DNA sequence: TGTGCCAGCAGTGGAACCGGGACAGAGAACACTGAAGCTTTCTTT. It translates to CASSGTGTENTEAFF.

This chain uses TRBV5-4 with TRBJ2-7; 8 nucleotides align to TRBD2. Trimming cost V 3 bases and J 2 bases; bases outside gene matches: 7. CDR3 size: 15 residues. Germline CDR1 SGHNT, CDR2 YYREEE (reference sequence). CDR3 bases: TGTGCCAGCAGCTCCCCGGGGGGGCTTGCCTACGAGCAGTACTTC. It codes for CASSSPGGLAYEQYF.

This chain joins TRBV6-5 and TRBJ1-1; TRBD1 might be the D (5 bases). The V gene's germline CDR1 is MNHEY and CDR2 SVGAGI. There are 14 residues in the CDR3. Between the trimmed V and J ends, which lost 2 bases and 3 bases, there was a span of 10 bases. The CDR3 is CASSYKGLYTEAFF. The CDR3 nucleotides read TGTGCCAGCAGTTACAAGGGACTCTACACTGAAGCTTTCTTT.